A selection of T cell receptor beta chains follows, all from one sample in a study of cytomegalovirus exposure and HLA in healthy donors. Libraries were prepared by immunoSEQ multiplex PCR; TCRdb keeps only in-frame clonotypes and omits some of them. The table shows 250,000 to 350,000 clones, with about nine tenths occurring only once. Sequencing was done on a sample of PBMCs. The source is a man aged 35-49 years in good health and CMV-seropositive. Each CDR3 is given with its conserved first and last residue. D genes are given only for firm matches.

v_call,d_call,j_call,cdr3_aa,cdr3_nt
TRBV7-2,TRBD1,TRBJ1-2,CASSSEGLYRGGSGYGYTF,TGTGCCAGCAGCTCCGAAGGGTTGTACAGGGGAGGATCGGGGTATGGCTACACCTTC
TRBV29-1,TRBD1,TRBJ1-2,CSGRRLGGDGYTF,TGCAGCGGGCGCCGGTTAGGGGGCGATGGCTACACCTTC
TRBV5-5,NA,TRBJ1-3,CASQLLGNTIYF,TGTGCCAGCCAACTCCTCGGAAACACCATATATTTT
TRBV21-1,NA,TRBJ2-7,CASSKVHSYEQYF,TGTGCCAGCAGCAAAGTCCACTCCTACGAGCAGTACTTC
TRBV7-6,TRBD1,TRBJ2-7,CASSPTGGLYEQYF,TGTGCCAGCAGCCCTACAGGGGGCCTCTACGAGCAGTACTTC
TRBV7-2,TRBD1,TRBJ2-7,CASSVRSTGKFYEQYF,TGTGCCAGCAGCGTTCGTTCGACAGGGAAGTTCTACGAGCAGTACTTC
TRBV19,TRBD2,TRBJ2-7,CASSIATSGVSYEQYF,TGTGCCAGTAGTATTGCGACTAGCGGGGTGTCCTACGAGCAGTACTTC
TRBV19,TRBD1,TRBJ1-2,CASRPGTGGFYGYTF,TGTGCCAGTAGACCCGGGACAGGGGGCTTCTATGGCTACACCTTC
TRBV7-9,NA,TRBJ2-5,CASSPQSGLETQYF,TGTGCCAGCAGCCCGCAGTCTGGTTTGGAGACCCAGTACTTC
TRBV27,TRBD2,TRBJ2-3,CASSLGTSPDTQYF,TGTGCCAGCAGCCTCGGGACTAGCCCAGATACGCAGTATTTT
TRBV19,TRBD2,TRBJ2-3,CASSPKRRESADTQYF,TGTGCCAGTAGCCCTAAGAGGCGGGAGAGCGCAGATACGCAGTATTTT